A single sample gave rise to the 14 T cell receptor beta chains below, sequenced in a study of T cell responses to AZD1222 COVID-19 vaccine. Sequencing was performed with immunoSEQ multiplex PCR; in TCRdb, only in-frame clones are kept and a portion is missing. Here the sample spans fewer than 200,000 clones, around 88% being singletons. This specimen was peripheral blood, taken 28 days after the second AZD1222 dose. These receptor sequences come from an adult who received the AZD1222 COVID-19 vaccine.

The genes are TRBV7-9 and TRBJ1-4; 7 bases match TRBD1. Germline V gene sequence: CDR1 SEHNR, CDR2 FQNEAQ (reference sequence). The CDR3 runs 15 residues. J was trimmed by 5 bases and V by 5 bases; bases with no gene match: 8. CDR3 sequence reads: CASSARGGENEKLFF. CDR3 DNA sequence: TGTGCCAGCAGCGCCAGGGGGGGAGAGAATGAAAAACTGTTTTTT. Complete variable domain (other parts from reference TRBV7-9 and TRBJ1-4): DTGVSQNPRHKITKRGQNVTFRCDPISEHNRLYWYRQTLGQGPEFLTYFQNEAQLEKSRLLSDRFSAERPKGSFSTLEIQRTEQGDSAMYLCASSARGGENEKLFFGSGTQLSVL.

The chain is built from TRBV5-1 and TRBJ2-3, with D possibly TRBD1 on 5 matching bases. The germline gives CDR1 SGHRS, CDR2 YFSETQ. The V and J ends lost 2 bases and 4 bases respectively, with 11 bases between them. This CDR3 contains 14 residues. The CDR3, as DNA: TGCGCCAGCAGCTTCCAGGGTTCGGCAGATACGCAGTATTTT. Protein sequence: CASSFQGSADTQYF.

The chain is built from TRBV19 and TRBJ2-7; the D is unclear. The germline V gene encodes CDR1 LNHDA and CDR2 SQIVND (reference sequence). The CDR3 runs to 12 residues. Deletions cut 4 bases from V and 3 bases from J, with 7 bases between. CDR3 nucleotide sequence: TGTGCCAGTAGTAATCGGCGCTACGAGCAGTACTTC. It encodes CASSNRRYEQYF.

The V gene is TRBV19, the J gene TRBJ1-1, with D perhaps matching TRBD1 (5 bases). The germline V gene has CDR1 LNHDA and CDR2 SQIVND (reference sequence). The CDR3 runs to 14 residues. V shed 6 bases and J shed 6 bases, with 17 bases lying between them. CDR3 nucleotides: TGTGCCAGTAGCCATGGGGCAGGGTACGCTGAAGCTTTCTTT. Translation gives CASSHGAGYAEAFF.

V usage is TRBV19 and J usage is TRBJ1-1; possibly TRBD1 for D (5 bases). CDR3 length equals 13 residues. Trimming took 5 bases from V and 1 from J, leaving 8 bases between them. Germline CDR1 reads LNHDA; CDR2 reads SQIVND (reference sequence). CDR3 sequence (DNA): TGTGCCAGTAGTCGGACACCGAACACTGAAGCTTTCTTT. Translating it yields CASSRTPNTEAFF.

The chain recombines TRBV6-2 or TRBV6-3 with TRBJ2-1; 8 nucleotides line up with TRBD2. The CDR3 extends over 16 amino acids. The V and J ends lost 6 bases and 8 bases, in that order; junction bases with no gene match: 15. Germline assignment: CDR1 MNHEY and CDR2 SVGEGT. CDR3 amino acids: CASSPLGNGGAHEQFF. The CDR3 nucleotides are TGTGCCAGCAGCCCACTGGGGAACGGGGGGGCACATGAGCAGTTCTTC.

J is TRBJ1-5 and V is TRBV11-2; tentative D call: TRBD1 (6 bases). The CDR3 has 14 residues. The germline CDR1 and CDR2 sequences are SGHAT and FQNNGV. V gave up 6 bases and J gave up 5 bases, with 14 bases separating them. The CDR3 spells CASRSTGRDQPQHF. The CDR3 nucleotides read TGTGCCAGCAGGTCGACAGGTCGGGATCAGCCCCAGCATTTT.

This chain connects TRBV15 to TRBJ2-3; D is unclear. V lost 0 bases, J lost 4 bases, and 5 bases lay in between. The CDR3 spans 13 residues. The germline V gene has CDR1 LNHNV and CDR2 YYDKDF (reference sequence). The CDR3 is CATSRDEPDTQYF. In DNA form, the CDR3 reads TGTGCCACCAGCAGAGATGAACCAGATACGCAGTATTTT.

The V gene is TRBV18, the J gene TRBJ2-3, with D possibly being TRBD1 (6 bases). The V and J ends lost 3 bases and 1 base respectively, with 11 bases between them. The CDR3 loop spans 15 amino acids. CDR1 and CDR2 from the germline V gene are KGHSH and LQKENI. The chain's CDR3 is CASSPPGGGTDTQYF. Here the CDR3 DNA reads TGTGCCAGCTCACCCCCTGGGGGCGGCACAGATACGCAGTATTTT. The full variable domain, rest sourced from reference TRBV18 and TRBJ2-3, is NAGVMQNPRHLVRRRGQEARLRCSPMKGHSHVYWYRQLPEEGLKFMVYLQKENIIDESGMPKERFSAEFPKEGPSILRIQQVVRGDSAAYFCASSPPGGGTDTQYFGPGTRLTVL.

The genes are TRBV9 and TRBJ2-1; possible D gene TRBD2, 7 bases. Germline V gives CDR1 SGDLS, CDR2 YYNGEE. The CDR3 loop spans 21 amino acids. The V end lost 4 bases, the J end lost 4 bases, and 33 bases lay between the germline ends. The CDR3: CASSLLGKLARIQGGYNEQFF. DNA for the CDR3: TGTGCCAGCAGCCTCCTCGGTAAACTAGCGAGGATTCAAGGGGGATACAATGAGCAGTTCTTC.

This clone was counted a few times. The chain uses TRBV5-5 and TRBJ2-7; D is uncertain. This CDR3 region has 13 residues. Germline loops: CDR1 SGHKS, CDR2 YYEKEE (reference sequence). The V end was cut by 1 base, the J end by 2 bases, with 7 bases between. CDR3 protein: CASSLQSAYEQYF. The CDR3 DNA reads TGTGCCAGCAGCTTGCAGAGTGCCTACGAGCAGTACTTC.

V gene TRBV5-4 combines with J gene TRBJ2-6; D gene uncertain. V gave up 0 bases and J gave up 0 bases, with 10 bases separating them. The germline V gene has CDR1 SGHNT and CDR2 YYREEE (reference sequence). This CDR3 region has 17 residues. The CDR3 loop reads CASSLVALSSGANVLTF. As DNA, the CDR3 is TGTGCCAGCAGCTTGGTCGCCCTATCCTCTGGGGCCAACGTCCTGACTTTC.

V usage is TRBV7-6 and J usage is TRBJ2-7; 10 bases match TRBD1. This CDR3 is built from 14 residues. With V trimmed by 1 base and J by 7 bases, 4 bases remained unmatched. The germline gives CDR1 SGHVS, CDR2 FNYEAQ. Written as DNA, the CDR3 is TGTGCCAGCAGCTTAGGACAGGGGGCGGGTGAGCAGTACTTC. Protein product: CASSLGQGAGEQYF.

This chain links TRBV5-5 with TRBJ1-4; the D gene is possibly TRBD1 (5 bases). The CDR3 has 15 residues. Trimming took 0 bases from V and 1 from J, leaving 7 bases between them. Germline loops: CDR1 SGHKS, CDR2 YYEKEE (reference sequence). The CDR3 DNA sequence: TGTGCCAGCAGCTTGGGGAGGGGAACTAATGAAAAACTGTTTTTT. Amino acid sequence: CASSLGRGTNEKLFF.